These T cell receptor beta chains were read from a single sample in a study of blood T cell repertoires in COVID-19. TCRdb keeps only in-frame clones here, not all; method: immunoSEQ multiplex PCR. This table holds some 250,000 clones, roughly 93% found once. Sequenced material: PBMCs or T cells enriched from blood (not recorded which). All receptors come from a woman between 40 and 50 years old with acute COVID-19. Both conserved end residues are part of each CDR3. Fields, in order: D gene, clone size, V gene, J gene, CDR3 DNA, CDR3 protein. A D gene is named only where the DNA matches it firmly. The size of a clone is reported for some rows only, either as once, few or many, or as a class for expanded clones.

d_call: -; clone_size: -; v_call: TRBV28; j_call: TRBJ1-5; cdr3_nt: TGTGCCAGCAGGTCGCCGGGGACAAGGAATCAGCCCCAGCATTTT; cdr3_aa: CASRSPGTRNQPQHF
d_call: -; clone_size: -; v_call: TRBV6-6; j_call: TRBJ1-6; cdr3_nt: TGTGCCAGCAGTTACGTTTGGGGATCAGGGGATTCACCCCTCCACTTT; cdr3_aa: CASSYVWGSGDSPLHF
d_call: -; clone_size: once; v_call: TRBV28; j_call: TRBJ1-3; cdr3_nt: TGTGCCAGCAGCCGAGGTGGCTCTGGAAACACCATATATTTT; cdr3_aa: CASSRGGSGNTIYF
d_call: -; clone_size: -; v_call: TRBV7-8; j_call: TRBJ2-2; cdr3_nt: TGTGCCAGCAGTGGGAGAGGGCAGGGGACCGGGGAGCTGTTTTTT; cdr3_aa: CASSGRGQGTGELFF
d_call: -; clone_size: -; v_call: TRBV19; j_call: TRBJ1-1; cdr3_nt: TGTGCCAGTACCAGACAGTCGAACACTGAAGCTTTCTTT; cdr3_aa: CASTRQSNTEAFF
d_call: TRBD1; clone_size: -; v_call: TRBV5-1; j_call: TRBJ1-6; cdr3_nt: TGCGCCAGCAGCCAGGACAGGGGGCAGAATAATTCACCCCTCCACTTT; cdr3_aa: CASSQDRGQNNSPLHF
d_call: -; clone_size: once; v_call: TRBV21-1; j_call: TRBJ1-6; cdr3_nt: TGTGCCAGCAGCGTCTCGACCGGGACAGGGGTTCTCTCACCCCTCCACTTT; cdr3_aa: CASSVSTGTGVLSPLHF
d_call: -; clone_size: -; v_call: TRBV13; j_call: TRBJ2-7; cdr3_nt: TGTGCCACCAGCCCCAGGGGGGTGACCTACGAGCAGTACTTC; cdr3_aa: CATSPRGVTYEQYF
d_call: -; clone_size: -; v_call: TRBV28; j_call: TRBJ1-5; cdr3_nt: TGTGCCAGCTTTAACGCCTACAGGGATGGTAATCAGCCCCAGCATTTT; cdr3_aa: CASFNAYRDGNQPQHF
d_call: -; clone_size: once; v_call: TRBV5-1; j_call: TRBJ2-2; cdr3_nt: TGCGCCAGCAGCTCTCCCACCGGGGAGCTGTTTTTT; cdr3_aa: CASSSPTGELFF
d_call: -; clone_size: -; v_call: TRBV28; j_call: TRBJ1-1; cdr3_nt: TGTGCCAGCAGTCCACCCTTTGGGGGGGGAAACACTGAAGCTTTCTTT; cdr3_aa: CASSPPFGGGNTEAFF
d_call: -; clone_size: -; v_call: TRBV7-2; j_call: TRBJ2-1; cdr3_nt: TGTGCCAGCAGCCTCCCGCCGGGGGAGTATCTTAGCTACAATGAGCAGTTCTTC; cdr3_aa: CASSLPPGEYLSYNEQFF
d_call: TRBD2; clone_size: -; v_call: TRBV11-2; j_call: TRBJ2-1; cdr3_nt: TGTGCCAGCAGCGTAGCGGGAGTGGGTGAGCAGTTCTTC; cdr3_aa: CASSVAGVGEQFF
d_call: -; clone_size: -; v_call: TRBV30; j_call: TRBJ1-1; cdr3_nt: TGTGCCTGGACAGGGATGAACACTGAAGCTTTCTTT; cdr3_aa: CAWTGMNTEAFF
d_call: -; clone_size: -; v_call: TRBV12-5; j_call: TRBJ2-3; cdr3_nt: TGTGCTAGTGGTTTTCGATCCGGGGATACGCAGTATTTT; cdr3_aa: CASGFRSGDTQYF
d_call: TRBD2; clone_size: -; v_call: TRBV9; j_call: TRBJ2-5; cdr3_nt: TGTGCCAGCAGCGTAGCTACAGCGGGGGGAAAAGAGACCCAGTACTTC; cdr3_aa: CASSVATAGGKETQYF
d_call: TRBD1; clone_size: once; v_call: TRBV2; j_call: TRBJ2-2; cdr3_nt: TGTGCCAGCAAGGGACAGGGTGACACCGGGGAGCTGTTTTTT; cdr3_aa: CASKGQGDTGELFF
d_call: -; clone_size: -; v_call: TRBV7-8; j_call: TRBJ2-7; cdr3_nt: TGTGCCAGCAGCCTCGAGGGGGAATACGAGCAGTACTTC; cdr3_aa: CASSLEGEYEQYF
d_call: -; clone_size: -; v_call: TRBV6-4; j_call: TRBJ2-1; cdr3_nt: TGTGCCAGCCGTTTAGAACCTCTGAGCACTCACCACCAGTTCTTC; cdr3_aa: CASRLEPLSTHHQFF
d_call: TRBD1; clone_size: -; v_call: TRBV19; j_call: TRBJ1-5; cdr3_nt: TGTGCCAGTGGTCCGGGACAGGGCGGTCAGCCCCAGCATTTT; cdr3_aa: CASGPGQGGQPQHF
d_call: TRBD2; clone_size: -; v_call: TRBV19; j_call: TRBJ2-1; cdr3_nt: TGTGCCAGTAACACCCTAGCGGGGGGGCTGGATGAGCAGTTCTTC; cdr3_aa: CASNTLAGGLDEQFF
d_call: TRBD1; clone_size: -; v_call: TRBV18; j_call: TRBJ1-1; cdr3_nt: TGTGCCAGCTCACCCGGACAGGTCTCGTTAGCTTTCTTT; cdr3_aa: CASSPGQVSLAFF
d_call: -; clone_size: -; v_call: TRBV7-2; j_call: TRBJ1-6; cdr3_nt: TGTGCCAGCAGCAACCGGGGTCGGGATTCACCCCTCCACTTT; cdr3_aa: CASSNRGRDSPLHF
d_call: -; clone_size: -; v_call: TRBV6-5; j_call: TRBJ1-2; cdr3_nt: TGTGCCAGCAGTTACCTTGGCGGTGGAGGCTACACCTTC; cdr3_aa: CASSYLGGGGYTF
d_call: -; clone_size: -; v_call: TRBV11-3; j_call: TRBJ2-3; cdr3_nt: TGTGCCAGCAGCCGGAACAGTCCAGATACGCAGTATTTT; cdr3_aa: CASSRNSPDTQYF
d_call: -; clone_size: -; v_call: TRBV18; j_call: TRBJ2-5; cdr3_nt: TGTGCCAGCTCCACCGCGGAGGGCGTGACCCAGTACTTC; cdr3_aa: CASSTAEGVTQYF
d_call: -; clone_size: -; v_call: TRBV11-3; j_call: TRBJ2-7; cdr3_nt: TGTGCCAGCAGCCCGAGTCTGCGGGAGCAGTACTTC; cdr3_aa: CASSPSLREQYF
d_call: TRBD1; clone_size: -; v_call: TRBV19; j_call: TRBJ2-1; cdr3_nt: TGTGCCAGTAGTATGGCTGGGACAGGTCCTCGGGAGCAGTTCTTC; cdr3_aa: CASSMAGTGPREQFF
d_call: TRBD1; clone_size: -; v_call: TRBV7-9; j_call: TRBJ2-1; cdr3_nt: TGTGCCAGCAGCAATTATTGGACAGGCAATGAGCAGTTCTTC; cdr3_aa: CASSNYWTGNEQFF
d_call: -; clone_size: once; v_call: TRBV28; j_call: TRBJ2-7; cdr3_nt: TGTGCCAGCAGTTCGCTCCGGGGTATCGCCTACGAGCAGTACTTC; cdr3_aa: CASSSLRGIAYEQYF
d_call: TRBD2; clone_size: few; v_call: TRBV2; j_call: TRBJ2-1; cdr3_nt: TGTGCCAGCAGTGTTAGCGGGAGCAACAATGAGCAGTTCTTC; cdr3_aa: CASSVSGSNNEQFF
d_call: TRBD1; clone_size: once; v_call: TRBV4-1; j_call: TRBJ1-2; cdr3_nt: TGCGCCAGCAGCCAAGGATTGGGACAGACGAGCTACACCTTC; cdr3_aa: CASSQGLGQTSYTF
d_call: TRBD1; clone_size: -; v_call: TRBV6-5; j_call: TRBJ1-2; cdr3_nt: TGTGCCAGCAGACCCAGGACAGGAGCTAACTATGGCTACACCTTC; cdr3_aa: CASRPRTGANYGYTF
d_call: -; clone_size: once; v_call: TRBV7-6; j_call: TRBJ2-7; cdr3_nt: TGTGCCAGCAGCCCGACAGGAACTACCTACGAGCAGTACTTC; cdr3_aa: CASSPTGTTYEQYF
d_call: -; clone_size: -; v_call: TRBV5-5; j_call: TRBJ1-6; cdr3_nt: TGTGCCAGCAGCTTCAGACTGAGCTCCTATAATTCACCCCTCCACTTT; cdr3_aa: CASSFRLSSYNSPLHF
d_call: -; clone_size: -; v_call: TRBV11-2; j_call: TRBJ1-2; cdr3_nt: TGTGCCAGCAGCTTAGGGTTCGACAGACAACTTAACTATGGCTACACCTTC; cdr3_aa: CASSLGFDRQLNYGYTF
d_call: -; clone_size: -; v_call: TRBV28; j_call: TRBJ1-6; cdr3_nt: TGTGCCACCGGAGGGGTTTCGGCACCCCTCCACTTT; cdr3_aa: CATGGVSAPLHF